Below, 19 T cell receptor beta chains from the same sample are listed, as sequenced in a study of T cells in Graves' hyperthyroidism and ophthalmopathy. Researchers took RNA transcripts and amplified the TCR beta CDR3 regions from them. A set of HTBI primers served as the primers for a first-round RT-PCR of the TCR CDR3. TCRdb recomputed calls from the multiplex PCR reads with MiXCR, one row per CDR3 protein. The repertoire holds approximately 600,000 distinct CDR3 sequences, with 14% as singletons. The specimen sequenced was blood. Source of these receptors: a woman aged 18-29 years with Graves' ophthalmopathy.

This clonotype was seen repeatedly, ten times or more. V gene TRBV6-1 combines with J gene TRBJ2-1; no reliable D call. V gave up 7 bases and J gave up 8 bases, with 9 bases separating them. Germline CDR1 MNHNS, CDR2 SASEGT. The length of the CDR3 is 11 residues. The CDR3 region is CASNIVDEQFF. DNA of the CDR3: TGTGCCAGCAACATAGTAGATGAGCAGTTCTTC.

The rearrangement links TRBV29-1 to TRBJ1-5; tentative D call: TRBD1 (5 bases). The V gene lost 6 bases and the J gene lost 3 bases, with 15 bases spanning the gap. This CDR3 has 14 residues. The germline V gene encodes CDR1 SQVTM and CDR2 ANQGSEA. The CDR3 is CSVGDSPNNQPQHF. The CDR3, as DNA: TGCAGCGTCGGCGACAGCCCCAACAATCAGCCCCAGCATTTT.

This clonotype was recorded many times. The V and J genes are TRBV4-3 and TRBJ2-1, with 14 bases matching TRBD2. This CDR3 is 17 amino acids long. Germline CDR1 and CDR2: LGHNA and YSLEER. The trim removed 4 bases at V and 8 bases at J, leaving 10 bases unmatched. The CDR3 DNA reads TGCGCCAGCAGCCGAGGACTAGCGGGAGGTTCAGCGCATGAGCAGTTCTTC. Protein: CASSRGLAGGSAHEQFF.

The J gene is TRBJ2-7, the V gene TRBV7-8; possible D gene TRBD2, 6 bases. This CDR3 has 20 residues. Germline V gene data show CDR1 as SGHVS and CDR2 as FQNEAQ. Trimming left V 1 base short and J 3 bases short, with 28 bases between. Here the CDR3 DNA reads TGTGCCAGCAGCTTAGATCGGGGATGGGGGGAGGTTCGGTTCTTCTACGAGCAGTACTTC. Translated, it gives CASSLDRGWGEVRFFYEQYF.

This clonotype was detected ten times or more. This chain connects TRBV7-3 to TRBJ2-1, with D maybe TRBD1 (6 bases). This CDR3 spans 14 amino acids. The germline V gene encodes CDR1 SGHTA and CDR2 FQGTGA. Trimming removed 2 bases at V and 6 bases at J, with 11 bases between. The CDR3 loop reads CASSLDGQSNEQFF. The CDR3 DNA sequence: TGTGCCAGCAGCTTAGACGGACAGAGCAATGAGCAGTTCTTC.

This chain connects TRBV28 to TRBJ1-1, with 8 bases matching TRBD1. Germline CDR1 is MDHEN and CDR2 is SYDVKM. The CDR3 contains 15 residues. The V segment lost 5 bases and the J segment 1 base; nucleotides outside the gene matches: 6. CDR3 sequence (DNA): TGTGCCAGCAGTATACCCGGGACAGGGAACACTGAAGCTTTCTTT. Its protein product is CASSIPGTGNTEAFF.

This clonotype was observed at least ten times. The V call is TRBV15, the J call TRBJ2-1; 12 positions match TRBD2. CDR3 length equals 17 residues. Germline V gene data show CDR1 as LNHNV and CDR2 as YYDKDF (reference sequence). V dropped 0 bases and J dropped 10; count of bases not matched to a gene: 10. The CDR3 DNA follows: TGTGCCACCAGCAGAGATCCGAGACTAGCGGGAGCCGGGGAGCAGTTCTTC. It is translated as CATSRDPRLAGAGEQFF. Complete variable domain (other parts from reference TRBV15 and TRBJ2-1): DAMVIQNPRYQVTQFGKPVTLSCSQTLNHNVMYWYQQKSSQAPKLLFHYYDKDFNNEADTPDNFQSRRPNTSFCFLDIRSPGLGDTAMYLCATSRDPRLAGAGEQFFGPGTRLTVL.

This clonotype has a handful of counts. CDR3 amino acids: CASSIQMNTGELFF. CDR3 nucleotides: TGTGCCAGTAGTATCCAAATGAACACCGGGGAGCTGTTTTTT. The chain employs TRBV19 and TRBJ2-2; D gene unclear. Germline V CDR1 and CDR2: LNHDA, SQIVND (reference sequence). Trimming pared 3 bases from V and 1 base from J, leaving 6 bases between. CDR3 size: 14 residues.

This clonotype has more than one count but fewer than ten. V usage is TRBV29-1 and J usage is TRBJ2-5; TRBD2 matches 13 bases. This CDR3 region has 14 residues. From germline, CDR1 is SQVTM and CDR2 ANQGSEA. The J segment lost 9 bases and the V segment lost 6 bases, leaving 10 bases of the junction unmatched. For the CDR3, the DNA is TGCAGCGTACAGGGACTAGCGGGACGTGAGGCCCAGTACTTC. It translates to CSVQGLAGREAQYF. The complete variable domain, with remaining parts taken from reference TRBV29-1 and TRBJ2-5, reads SAVISQKPSRDICQRGTSLTIQCQVDSQVTMMFWYRQQPGQSLTLIATANQGSEATYESGFVIDKFPISRPNLTFSTLTVSNMSPEDSSIYLCSVQGLAGREAQYFGPGTRLLVL.

To note about this clonotype: At one of its ends the junction is not consistent with the germline gene, which may arise from a read error. The chain is built from TRBV7-8 and TRBJ2-7; 12 bases line up with TRBD1. CDR1 and CDR2 from the germline V gene are SGHVS and FQNEAQ. CDR3 length equals 19 residues. This CDR3 is CASSQDKPQSGTGGGEQYF. CDR3 coding DNA: TGCGCCAGCAGCCAAGACAAGCCCCAGAGCGGGACAGGGGGCGGCGAGCAGTACTTC.

The chain links TRBV7-9 to TRBJ1-5; 10 bases map to TRBD1. Trimming at V came to 1 base and at J to 15 bases, leaving 3 bases not matched to a gene. CDR1 is SEHNR, CDR2 FQNEAQ, per germline (reference sequence). The CDR3 spans 12 residues. In nucleotides, the CDR3 is TGTGCCAGCAGCTTAGGGGACAGGGGACGGCATTTT. It is translated as CASSLGDRGRHF.

This clonotype was picked up many times. The genes are TRBV2 and TRBJ2-3, with D perhaps TRBD2 (6 bases). The CDR3 sequence is 14 residues long. Germline assignment: CDR1 SNHLY and CDR2 FYNNEI. With 3 bases removed from V and 7 bases from J, the gap between germline ends came to 14 bases. The CDR3 coding sequence is TGTGCCAGCAGTGAGACGTCTAGCGCAAATACGCAGTATTTT. Its protein is CASSETSSANTQYF.

In its sample, this clonotype was seen a few times. Possible read error: a much larger clone is one base away. V usage is TRBV7-2 and J usage is TRBJ2-7; D possibly matches TRBD1 or TRBD2 (7 bases each). The length of the CDR3 is 15 residues. CDR1 is SGHTA, CDR2 FQGNSA, per germline. V lost 5 bases to trimming and J lost 0 bases, with 14 bases between them. Here the CDR3 DNA reads TGTGCCAGCAGCCCAGGGGGGGGGGACTCCTACGAGCAGTACTTC. Residues: CASSPGGGDSYEQYF.

The CDR3 protein is CASSELEGVYTQYF. CDR3 nucleotides: TGTGCCAGTAGTGAATTAGAAGGTGTATATACGCAGTATTTT. The rearrangement uses TRBV19 and TRBJ2-3; D is uncertain. Germline assignment: CDR1 LNHDA and CDR2 SQIVND (reference sequence). V gave up 5 bases and J gave up 7 bases, with 16 bases separating them. CDR3 length: 14 amino acids.

There are many counts of this clonotype. J is TRBJ1-2 and V is TRBV2; TRBD1 matches 9 bases. From germline, CDR1 is SNHLY and CDR2 FYNNEI. The CDR3 loop spans 14 amino acids. V was pared by 7 bases and J by 4 bases, with 7 bases of the junction left unmatched. The CDR3 spells CASILQGAGYGYTF. CDR3 nucleotides: TGTGCCAGCATCTTACAGGGGGCGGGCTATGGCTACACCTTC.

Ten or more counts support this clonotype. The chain has TRBV29-1 and TRBJ1-2; D unclear. CDR3 length equals 13 residues. Germline V CDR1 and CDR2: SQVTM, ANQGSEA. V was cut by 7 bases and J by 4 bases, with 16 bases left in between. In DNA form, the CDR3 reads TGCAGCGCTAGAGCCCAGGTTGGCTATGGCTACACCTTC. Its protein is CSARAQVGYGYTF.

This clonotype was counted only a few times. This chain joins TRBV19 and TRBJ1-1; D gene ambiguous. Germline loops: CDR1 LNHDA, CDR2 SQIVND (reference sequence). CDR3 length: 12 residues. V lost 1 base to trimming and J lost 11 bases, with 11 bases between them. CDR3 bases: TGTGCCAGTAGTATAGGGACGGCGGGGGCTTTCTTT. This sequence encodes CASSIGTAGAFF.

This clonotype occurred many times. V gene TRBV27 combines with J gene TRBJ1-1; D may be TRBD1 (6 bases). Trimming stripped 7 bases from V and 1 base from J, with 7 bases between. Per germline, CDR1 MNHEY and CDR2 SMNVEV (reference sequence). The CDR3 runs to 12 residues. This CDR3 is CASKQGNTEAFF. The CDR3 nucleotides are TGTGCCAGCAAACAGGGGAACACTGAAGCTTTCTTT.

V is TRBV4-3 and J is TRBJ2-3, with TRBD2 as a possible D gene (6 bases). Deletions cut 1 base from V and 0 bases from J, with 11 bases between. The germline CDR1 and CDR2 sequences are LGHNA and YSLEER. The CDR3 has 16 amino acids. CDR3 DNA: TGCGCCAGCAGCCAAGGTAGCGGAGCTAGCACAGATACGCAGTATTTT. Translating it yields CASSQGSGASTDTQYF.